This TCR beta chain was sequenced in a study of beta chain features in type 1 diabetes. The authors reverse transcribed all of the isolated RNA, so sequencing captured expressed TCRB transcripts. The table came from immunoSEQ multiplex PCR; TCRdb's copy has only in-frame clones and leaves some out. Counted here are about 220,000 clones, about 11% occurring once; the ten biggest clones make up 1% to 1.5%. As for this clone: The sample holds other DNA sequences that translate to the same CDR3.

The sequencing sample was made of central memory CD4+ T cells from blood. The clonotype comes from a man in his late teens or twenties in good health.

Here the CDR3 reads CASSLATSSGNEQFF. The CDR3 nucleotides are TGCGCCAGCAGCTTAGCGACTTCATCAGGTAATGAGCAGTTCTTC. V is TRBV5-1 and J is TRBJ2-1; D not resolved. Germline values: CDR1 SGHRS, CDR2 YFSETQ. Trimming took off 2 bases at V and 7 bases at J, with 16 bases between the two ends. This CDR3 comprises 15 residues.